This T cell receptor (beta chain) was captured by sequencing in a study of glioma-infiltrating T cells (dated by TCRdb to the mid-2010s). As for the study more broadly: The low-grade gliomas were WHO grade II oligodendrogliomas or astrocytomas, while the glioblastomas were WHO grade IV tumors sampled at initial diagnosis rather than at recurrent diagnosis. Dexamethasone was administered to glioma patients for six or fewer days before surgery. Blood libraries targeted roughly 4- to 11-fold sequencing coverage of some 1 million peripheral T cells. To measure divergence between tissue and blood T-cell populations, each tissue-infiltrating repertoire was compared with the peripheral blood repertoire of the same patient. Three low-grade glioma patients, seven or eight primary glioblastoma patients, and three non-glioma patients who contributed non-neoplastic brain tissue made up the paired cohort. TCR alpha- and beta-chain repertoires were sequenced from glioma tissue, non-neoplastic brain tissue and matched peripheral blood mononuclear cells. Findings and caveats that apply to the study as a whole: A signature set of shared blood CDR3 motifs marked patients with low tissue-blood divergence and was depleted in highly divergent patients. Only a very small number of CDR3 sequences turned up in both tissue and blood, a result put down to high CDR3 diversity combined with limited sampling. The group comparisons were based on small numbers of patients: three non-neoplastic, three low-grade glioma and several glioblastoma patients. VJ-independent divergence between tissue and blood was found to be below expectation in non-neoplastic patients but above expectation in all gliomas, particularly low-grade gliomas.

The iRepertoire nested amplicon-rescue multiplex PCR (arm-PCR) platform was used to amplify TCR alpha and beta CDR3 regions from RNA. One-step reverse transcription and amplification used about 95-400 ng of tissue mRNA or PBMC total RNA as input. Following bead purification, Illumina adapters were added through a secondary multiplex PCR, and the libraries were then gel-purified between 200 and 400 bp. Demultiplexing relied on internal 6-nucleotide barcodes carried by the libraries. The libraries were sequenced on an Illumina MiSeq using 2x220 or 2x250 nucleotide paired-end reads. Per the source publication's procedure: Paired reads were merged using FLASH 1.2.11 and aligned with BWA-MEM to the GRCh37 human genome, and TRA and TRB reads were then extracted. V and J assignment used an IMGT-derived reference of cassette sequences and CDR3 motifs that included pseudogenes. Three-frame translation of reads was performed, and productive CDR3s were defined as those with a C...FGXG motif and no stop codons. A clonotype was defined as a unique combination of a V-J cassette pair and a CDR3 amino acid sequence. Reads were filtered by Hamming distance, thresholded by each sample's sequence error rate in mapped regions. Using fastp trimming at Q25 and MiXCR clonotype assembly, TCRdb reanalyzed the public sequencing data and kept in-frame beta chains. Identical CDR3 proteins give one entry, which carries the most common genes and DNA. The authors' filters were not applied to this entry. The sample table contains more than 300,000 distinct CDR3 sequences; only one count was recorded for 41% of them. Of the sample, more than 10% falls within the top ten clones.

This clonotype was recorded at least ten times. Its antigen is still unknown. No much larger clone exists at a distance of one base, and base qualities are not known. Immediately after resection, surgical brain or tumor specimens were cryofrozen in liquid nitrogen, with peripheral blood cells collected concurrently. The CDR3 measures 16 amino acids from cysteine to phenylalanine. Just CDR3 DNA is preserved here, 48 bases in frame from base 1. CDR1 and CDR2, per the germline V gene, are SGHTA and FQGNSA. V loses 4 bases of germline sequence and J loses 0 bases, and the interval between the two ends is 13 bases.

Recombination joined TRBV7-2 with TRBJ2-1; perhaps TRBD2 is the D gene, with 6 bases matching. The source material was glioma tissue, nonneoplastic brain tissue, or PBMCs (not recorded which). This sequence was found in a human donor with low-grade glioma or glioblastoma, undergoing nonglioma brain surgery, or in good health (not recorded which). The CDR3 in this case is CASSSTGSGSYNEQFF. The DNA sequence reads TGTGCCAGCAGCTCCACCGGGAGCGGCTCCTACAATGAGCAGTTCTTC.